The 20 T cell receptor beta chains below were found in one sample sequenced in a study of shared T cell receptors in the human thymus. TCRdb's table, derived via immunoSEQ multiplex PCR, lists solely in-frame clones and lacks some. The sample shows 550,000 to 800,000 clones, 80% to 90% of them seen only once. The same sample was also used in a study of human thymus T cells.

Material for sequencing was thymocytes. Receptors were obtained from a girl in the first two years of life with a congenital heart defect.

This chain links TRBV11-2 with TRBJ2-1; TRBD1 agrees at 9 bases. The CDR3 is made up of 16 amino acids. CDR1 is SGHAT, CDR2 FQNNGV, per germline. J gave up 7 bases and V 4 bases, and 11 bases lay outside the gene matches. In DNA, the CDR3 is TGTGCCAGCAGCTACGACCGGGACAGGGAATCGAATGAGCAGTTCTTC. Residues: CASSYDRDRESNEQFF. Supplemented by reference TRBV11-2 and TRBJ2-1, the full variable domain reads EAGVAQSPRYKIIEKRQSVAFWCNPISGHATLYWYQQILGQGPKLLIQFQNNGVVDDSQLPKDRFSAERLKGVDSTLKIQPAKLEDSAVYLCASSYDRDRESNEQFFGPGTRLTVL.

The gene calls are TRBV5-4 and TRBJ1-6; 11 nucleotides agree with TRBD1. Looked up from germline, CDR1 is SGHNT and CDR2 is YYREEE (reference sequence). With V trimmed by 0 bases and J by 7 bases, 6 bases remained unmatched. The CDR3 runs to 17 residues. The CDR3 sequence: CASSLGGGQGDNSPLHF. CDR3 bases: TGTGCCAGCAGCTTGGGGGGGGGACAGGGGGACAATTCACCCCTCCACTTT.

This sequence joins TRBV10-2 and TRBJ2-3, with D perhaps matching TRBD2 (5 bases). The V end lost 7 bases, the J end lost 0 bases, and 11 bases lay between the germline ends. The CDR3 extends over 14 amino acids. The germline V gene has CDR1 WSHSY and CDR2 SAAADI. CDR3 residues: CASKTGSSTDTQYF. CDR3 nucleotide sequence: TGCGCCAGCAAGACGGGATCTAGCACAGATACGCAGTATTTT.

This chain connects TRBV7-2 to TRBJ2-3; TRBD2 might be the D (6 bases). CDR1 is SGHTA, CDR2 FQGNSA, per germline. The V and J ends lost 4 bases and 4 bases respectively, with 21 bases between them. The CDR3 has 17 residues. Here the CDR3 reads CASSSPLGGVVSDTQYF. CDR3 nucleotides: TGTGCCAGCAGCTCCCCCTTGGGCGGGGTAGTGTCAGATACGCAGTATTTT.

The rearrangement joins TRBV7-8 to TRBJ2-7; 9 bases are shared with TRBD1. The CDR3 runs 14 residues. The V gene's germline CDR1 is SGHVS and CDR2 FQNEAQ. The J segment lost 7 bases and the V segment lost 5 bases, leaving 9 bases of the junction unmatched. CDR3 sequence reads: CASSPYRGQGEQYF. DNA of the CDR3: TGTGCCAGCAGCCCGTACAGGGGGCAGGGGGAGCAGTACTTC.

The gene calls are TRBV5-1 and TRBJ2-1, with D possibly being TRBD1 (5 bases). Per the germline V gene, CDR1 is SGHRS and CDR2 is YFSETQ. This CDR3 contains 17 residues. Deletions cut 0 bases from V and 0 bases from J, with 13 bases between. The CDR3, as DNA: TGCGCCAGCAGCTTGGAGACAGCCACAAGCTCCTACAATGAGCAGTTCTTC. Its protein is CASSLETATSSYNEQFF. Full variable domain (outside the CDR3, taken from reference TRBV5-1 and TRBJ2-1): KAGVTQTPRYLIKTRGQQVTLSCSPISGHRSVSWYQQTPGQGLQFLFEYFSETQRNKGNFPGRFSGRQFSNSRSEMNVSTLELGDSALYLCASSLETATSSYNEQFFGPGTRLTVL.

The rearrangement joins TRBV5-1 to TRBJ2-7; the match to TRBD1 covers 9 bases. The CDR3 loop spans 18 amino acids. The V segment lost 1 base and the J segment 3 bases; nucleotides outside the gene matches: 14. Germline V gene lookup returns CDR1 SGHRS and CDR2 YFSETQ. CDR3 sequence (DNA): TGCGCCAGCAGCTTGCCGGGACAGGGCCCTAAAGTAGACTACGAGCAGTACTTC. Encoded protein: CASSLPGQGPKVDYEQYF.

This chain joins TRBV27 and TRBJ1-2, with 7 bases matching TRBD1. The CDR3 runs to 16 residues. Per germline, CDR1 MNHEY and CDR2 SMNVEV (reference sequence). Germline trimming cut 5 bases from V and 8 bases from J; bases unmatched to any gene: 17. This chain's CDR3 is CASSPNRGQDGSGYTF. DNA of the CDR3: TGTGCCAGCAGTCCCAACAGGGGCCAGGATGGAAGCGGCTACACCTTC.

CDR3 nucleotide sequence: TGTGCCAGCAGAAGGGACAGGAACTATGGCTACACCTTC. It is translated as CASRRDRNYGYTF. The chain carries TRBV5-4 and TRBJ1-2, with 8 positions matching TRBD1. V gave up 5 bases and J gave up 2 bases; unmatched junction bases: 2. Germline loops: CDR1 SGHNT, CDR2 YYREEE (reference sequence). This CDR3 is built from 13 residues.

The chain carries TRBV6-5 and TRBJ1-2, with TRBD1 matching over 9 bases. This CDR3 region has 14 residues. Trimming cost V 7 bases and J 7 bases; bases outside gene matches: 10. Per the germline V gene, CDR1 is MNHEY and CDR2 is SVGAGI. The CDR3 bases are TGTGCCAGCACCCCAGACAGGGGGTTTACTGGCTACACCTTC. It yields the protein CASTPDRGFTGYTF.

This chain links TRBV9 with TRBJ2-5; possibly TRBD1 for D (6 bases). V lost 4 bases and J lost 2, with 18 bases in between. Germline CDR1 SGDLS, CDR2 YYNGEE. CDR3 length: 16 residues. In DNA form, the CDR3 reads TGTGCCAGCAGCCTATGGGAACTGGGGACACAAGAGACCCAGTACTTC. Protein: CASSLWELGTQETQYF.

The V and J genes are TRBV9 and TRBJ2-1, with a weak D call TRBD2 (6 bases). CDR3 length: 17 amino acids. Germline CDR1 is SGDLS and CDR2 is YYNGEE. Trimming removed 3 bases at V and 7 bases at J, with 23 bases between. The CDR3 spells CASSESQTSSAGNEQFF. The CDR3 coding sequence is TGTGCCAGCAGCGAGAGCCAGACTAGTTCGGCGGGTAATGAGCAGTTCTTC.

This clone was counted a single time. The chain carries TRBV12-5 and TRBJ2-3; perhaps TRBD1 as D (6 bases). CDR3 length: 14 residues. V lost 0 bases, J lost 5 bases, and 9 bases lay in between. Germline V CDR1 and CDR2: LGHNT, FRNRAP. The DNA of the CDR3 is TGTGCTAGTGGTTTGGTGGGGGCGGTAGATACGCAGTATTTT. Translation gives CASGLVGAVDTQYF.

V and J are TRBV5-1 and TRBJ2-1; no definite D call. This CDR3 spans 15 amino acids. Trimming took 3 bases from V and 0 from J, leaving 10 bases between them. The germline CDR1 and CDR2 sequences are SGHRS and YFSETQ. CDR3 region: CASSSSISSYNEQFF. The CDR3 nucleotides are TGCGCCAGCAGCTCTAGTATCAGCTCCTACAATGAGCAGTTCTTC.

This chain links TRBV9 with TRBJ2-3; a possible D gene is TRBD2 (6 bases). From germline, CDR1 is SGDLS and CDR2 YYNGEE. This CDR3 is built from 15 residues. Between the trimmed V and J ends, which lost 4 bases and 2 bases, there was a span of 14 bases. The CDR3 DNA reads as TGTGCCAGCAGCTTAGGACTAAACCCCACAGATACGCAGTATTTT. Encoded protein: CASSLGLNPTDTQYF.

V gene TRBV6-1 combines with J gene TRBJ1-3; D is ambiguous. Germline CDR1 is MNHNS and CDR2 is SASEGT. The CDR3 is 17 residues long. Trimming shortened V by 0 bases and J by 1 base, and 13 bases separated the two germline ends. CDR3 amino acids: CASSEAWGGFSGNTIYF. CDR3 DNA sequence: TGTGCCAGCAGTGAAGCCTGGGGAGGATTTTCTGGAAACACCATATATTTT.

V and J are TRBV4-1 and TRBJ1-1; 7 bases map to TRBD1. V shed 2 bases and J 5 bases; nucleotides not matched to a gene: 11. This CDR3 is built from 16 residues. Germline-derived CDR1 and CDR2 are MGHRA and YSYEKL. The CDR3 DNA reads TGCGCCAGCAGCCAACGTCGGACAGGCCGGGGGACTGAAGCTTTCTTT. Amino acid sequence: CASSQRRTGRGTEAFF.

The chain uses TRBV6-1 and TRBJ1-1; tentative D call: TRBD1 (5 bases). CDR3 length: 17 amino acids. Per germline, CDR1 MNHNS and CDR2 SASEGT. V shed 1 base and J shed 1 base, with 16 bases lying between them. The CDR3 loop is CASSEGPRQGKNTEAFF. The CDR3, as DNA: TGTGCCAGCAGTGAAGGGCCCCGGCAGGGCAAGAACACTGAAGCTTTCTTT.

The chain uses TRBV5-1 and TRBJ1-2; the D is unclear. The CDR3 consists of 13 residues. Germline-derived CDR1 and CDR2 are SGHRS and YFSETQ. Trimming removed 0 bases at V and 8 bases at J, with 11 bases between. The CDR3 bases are TGCGCCAGCAGCTTGGTGGGAGGGCAGGGCTACACCTTC. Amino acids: CASSLVGGQGYTF.

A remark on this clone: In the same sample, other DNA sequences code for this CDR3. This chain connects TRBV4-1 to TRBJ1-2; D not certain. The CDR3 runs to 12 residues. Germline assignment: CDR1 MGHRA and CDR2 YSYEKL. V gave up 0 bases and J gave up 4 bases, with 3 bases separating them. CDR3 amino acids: CASSQDSYGYTF. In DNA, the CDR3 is TGCGCCAGCAGCCAAGATAGCTATGGCTACACCTTC.